This passage covers 11 T cell receptor beta chains from one sample sequenced in a study of CD8 T cells in Susac syndrome. Reverse transcription used roughly 0.45 to 1 ug RNA and random hexamers. From the immunoSEQ multiplex PCR reads, TCRdb called clonotypes with MiXCR, one entry per CDR3 protein. Altogether about 190,000 distinct CDR3 sequences are present, around 95% being singletons, with the ten largest covering 0.098%. Sample: CD4+ T cells from PBMCs. Receptors were obtained from a human donor with Susac syndrome.

This chain links TRBV4-2 with TRBJ2-2; 7 positions match TRBD1. CDR3 size: 15 residues. The V and J ends lost 4 bases and 2 bases, in that order; junction bases with no gene match: 4. The germline gives CDR1 LGHNA, CDR2 YNFKEQ. This CDR3 reads CASSLGTENTGELFF. CDR3 nucleotides: TGTGCCAGCAGCCTAGGGACAGAAAACACCGGGGAGCTGTTTTTT.

The V gene is TRBV27, the J gene TRBJ1-2; maybe TRBD1 (5 bases). V lost 5 bases to trimming and J lost 6 bases, with 16 bases between them. The CDR3 consists of 14 residues. The germline gives CDR1 MNHEY, CDR2 SMNVEV (reference sequence). CDR3 in amino acids: CASSPRGGTNGYTF. As DNA, the CDR3 is TGTGCCAGCAGTCCGCGTGGGGGTACGAATGGCTACACCTTC.

The chain combines TRBV30 with TRBJ1-1; 7 positions agree with TRBD1. The CDR3 contains 15 residues. V lost 6 bases to trimming and J lost 0 bases; unmatched junction nucleotides: 10. Germline-derived CDR1 and CDR2 are GTSNPN and SVGIG (reference sequence). The CDR3 region is CACGATGALNTEAFF. The CDR3 bases are TGTGCCTGTGGGGCCACAGGGGCCTTGAACACTGAAGCTTTCTTT.

This chain joins TRBV7-9 and TRBJ2-2; possibly TRBD2 for D (5 bases). The CDR3 length is 14 residues. V shed 6 bases and J shed 1 base, with 9 bases lying between them. CDR1 SEHNR and CDR2 FQNEAQ come from the germline V gene (reference sequence). DNA of the CDR3: TGTGCCAGCAGGCCAGGACTGAACACCGGGGAGCTGTTTTTT. Protein: CASRPGLNTGELFF. Using reference TRBV7-9 and TRBJ2-2 for the parts outside the CDR3, the full variable domain is DTGVSQNPRHKITKRGQNVTFRCDPISEHNRLYWYRQTLGQGPEFLTYFQNEAQLEKSRLLSDRFSAERPKGSFSTLEIQRTEQGDSAMYLCASRPGLNTGELFFGEGSRLTVL.

The rearrangement joins TRBV14 to TRBJ2-7, with 11 bases aligning to TRBD1. This CDR3 is built from 15 residues. Germline CDR1 and CDR2: SGHDN and FVKESK. The junction had 6 bases not matched to a gene; V was cut back by 5 bases and J by 3 bases. DNA for the CDR3: TGTGCCAGCAGCACCGGGGACAGGGGGAACTACGAGCAGTACTTC. This codes for CASSTGDRGNYEQYF.

V is TRBV4-1 and J is TRBJ2-5; 11 bases line up with TRBD2. The CDR3 spans 18 residues. CDR1 MGHRA and CDR2 YSYEKL come from the germline V gene. Germline trimming cut 1 base from V and 2 bases from J; bases unmatched to any gene: 9. CDR3 sequence reads: CASSQVATGTSGQETQYF. The CDR3 nucleotides are TGCGCCAGCAGCCAAGTTGCCACCGGGACTAGCGGACAAGAGACCCAGTACTTC.

The chain carries TRBV30 and TRBJ1-3, with D hard to call. CDR1 and CDR2 (germline): GTSNPN, SVGIG (reference sequence). The CDR3 covers 15 residues. V lost 0 bases and J lost 6, with 15 bases in between. The CDR3 here is CAWSVLWGTENTIYF. The CDR3 region has the DNA TGTGCCTGGAGTGTACTATGGGGTACTGAAAACACCATATATTTT.

This clonotype was detected once. J is TRBJ1-1 and V is TRBV3-1; 7 positions agree with TRBD1. The V and J ends lost 7 bases and 3 bases, in that order; junction bases with no gene match: 8. CDR1 and CDR2 from the germline V gene are LGHDT and YNNKEL (reference sequence). The CDR3 has 14 amino acids. The CDR3 sequence is CASTLTGSDTEAFF. Written as DNA, the CDR3 is TGTGCCAGCACCCTGACAGGGTCGGACACTGAAGCTTTCTTT.

The genes are TRBV5-6 and TRBJ1-4, with no clear D. This CDR3 has 13 amino acids. V shed 0 bases and J shed 7 bases, with 7 bases lying between them. CDR1 is SGHDT, CDR2 YYEEEE, per germline. The CDR3 loop is CASSLGRTEKLFF. In DNA, the CDR3 is TGTGCCAGCAGCTTGGGCAGAACTGAAAAACTGTTTTTT.

The V gene is TRBV6-2 or TRBV6-3, the J gene TRBJ2-3; maybe TRBD2 (6 bases). CDR3 length: 14 residues. V was clipped by 8 bases and J by 1 base, with 13 bases between them. The germline CDR1 and CDR2 sequences are MNHEY and SVGEGT. Here the CDR3 DNA reads TGTGCCAGCGCTGGGTGGGGGGGCACAGATACGCAGTATTTT. Encoded protein: CASAGWGGTDTQYF.

This chain connects TRBV7-3 to TRBJ1-6, with D perhaps TRBD1 (6 bases). Germline lookup yields CDR1 SGHTA and CDR2 FQGTGA. This CDR3 comprises 15 residues. V was pared by 0 bases and J by 8 bases, with 11 bases between. Here the CDR3 reads CASSLTGAEDSPLHF. The CDR3 DNA follows: TGTGCCAGCAGCTTAACGGGGGCAGAGGATTCACCCCTCCACTTT.